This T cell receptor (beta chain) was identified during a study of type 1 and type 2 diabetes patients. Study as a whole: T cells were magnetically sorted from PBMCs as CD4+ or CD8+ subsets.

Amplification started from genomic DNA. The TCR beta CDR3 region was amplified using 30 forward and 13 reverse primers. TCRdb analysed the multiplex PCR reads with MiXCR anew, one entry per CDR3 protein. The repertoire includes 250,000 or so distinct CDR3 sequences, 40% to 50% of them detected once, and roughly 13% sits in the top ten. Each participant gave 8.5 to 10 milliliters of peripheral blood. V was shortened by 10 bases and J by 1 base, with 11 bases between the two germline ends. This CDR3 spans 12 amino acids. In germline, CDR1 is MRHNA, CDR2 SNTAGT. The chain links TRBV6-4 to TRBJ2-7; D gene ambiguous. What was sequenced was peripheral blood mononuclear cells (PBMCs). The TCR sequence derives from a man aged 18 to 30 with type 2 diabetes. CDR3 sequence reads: CATPVGSYEQYF. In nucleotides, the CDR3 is TGTGCCACCCCGGTCGGGTCCTACGAGCAGTACTTC.